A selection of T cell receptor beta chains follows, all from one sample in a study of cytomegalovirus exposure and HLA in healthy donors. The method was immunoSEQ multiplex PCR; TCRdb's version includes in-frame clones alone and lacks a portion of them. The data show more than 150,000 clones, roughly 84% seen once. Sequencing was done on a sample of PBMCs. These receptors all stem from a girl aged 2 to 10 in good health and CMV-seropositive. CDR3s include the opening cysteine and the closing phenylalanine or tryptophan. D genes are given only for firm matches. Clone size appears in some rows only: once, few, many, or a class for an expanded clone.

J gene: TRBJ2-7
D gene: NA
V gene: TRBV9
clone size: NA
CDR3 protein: CASSVATSYEQYF
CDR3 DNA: TGTGCCAGCAGCGTAGCTACGTCCTACGAGCAGTACTTC

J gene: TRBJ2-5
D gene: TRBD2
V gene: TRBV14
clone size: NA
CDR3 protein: CASSQGMAGGPETQYF
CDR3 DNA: TGTGCCAGCAGCCAAGGGATGGCGGGAGGGCCGGAGACCCAGTACTTC

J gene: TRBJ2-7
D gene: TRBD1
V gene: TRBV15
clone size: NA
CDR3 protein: CATSNRGHDEQYF
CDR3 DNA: TGTGCCACCAGCAACAGGGGGCACGACGAGCAGTACTTC

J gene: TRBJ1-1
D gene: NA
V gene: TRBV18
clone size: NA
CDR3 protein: CASSPLANRDPRGAFF
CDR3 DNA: TGTGCCAGCTCACCATTGGCAAACCGGGACCCACGGGGGGCTTTCTTT

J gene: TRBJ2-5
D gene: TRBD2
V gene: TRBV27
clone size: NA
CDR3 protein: CASSLFPGRGQETQYF
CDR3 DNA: TGTGCCAGCAGCCTATTCCCGGGGAGGGGACAAGAGACCCAGTACTTC

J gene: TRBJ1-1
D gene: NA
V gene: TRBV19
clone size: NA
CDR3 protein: CASSIGTAMNTEAFF
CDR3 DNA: TGTGCCAGTAGTATAGGGACAGCAATGAACACTGAAGCTTTCTTT

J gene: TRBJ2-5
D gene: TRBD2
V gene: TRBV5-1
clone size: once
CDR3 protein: CASSTAGPGETQYF
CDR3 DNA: TGCGCCAGCAGTACAGCGGGACCAGGAGAGACCCAGTACTTC

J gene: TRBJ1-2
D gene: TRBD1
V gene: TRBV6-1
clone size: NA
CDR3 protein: CASRRDSEPYGYTF
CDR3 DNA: TGTGCCAGCAGGAGGGACAGCGAACCCTATGGCTACACCTTC

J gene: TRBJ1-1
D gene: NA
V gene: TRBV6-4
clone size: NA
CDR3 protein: CASSDSPPGDTEAFF
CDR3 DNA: TGTGCCAGCAGTGACTCACCCCCGGGAGACACTGAAGCTTTCTTT

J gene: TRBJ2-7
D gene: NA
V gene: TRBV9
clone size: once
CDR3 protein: CASSRAGDYEQYF
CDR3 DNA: TGTGCCAGCAGCCGAGCAGGCGACTACGAGCAGTACTTC

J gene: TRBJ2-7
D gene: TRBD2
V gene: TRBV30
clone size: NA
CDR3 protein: CAWAGENEQYF
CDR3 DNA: TGTGCCTGGGCGGGGGAGAACGAGCAGTACTTC

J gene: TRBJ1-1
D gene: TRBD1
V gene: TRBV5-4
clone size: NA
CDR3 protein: CASSFRDRGTEAFF
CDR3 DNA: TGTGCCAGCAGCTTTCGGGACAGGGGGACTGAAGCTTTCTTT

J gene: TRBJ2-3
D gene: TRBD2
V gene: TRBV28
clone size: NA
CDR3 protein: CASSSRLAGGPWLSTDTQYF
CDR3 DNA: TGTGCCAGCAGTTCGCGACTAGCGGGAGGGCCGTGGCTGAGCACAGATACGCAGTATTTT

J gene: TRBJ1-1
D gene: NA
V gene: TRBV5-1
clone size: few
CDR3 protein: CASSLGGNTEAFF
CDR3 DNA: TGCGCCAGCAGCTTGGGCGGGAACACTGAAGCTTTCTTT

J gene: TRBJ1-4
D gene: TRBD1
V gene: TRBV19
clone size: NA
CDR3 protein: CASSRDRGATNEKLFF
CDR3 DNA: TGTGCCAGTAGTAGGGACAGGGGCGCAACTAATGAAAAACTGTTTTTT

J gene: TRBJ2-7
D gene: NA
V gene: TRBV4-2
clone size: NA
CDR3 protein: CASSQGPNGGEQYF
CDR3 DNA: TGTGCCAGCAGCCAAGGCCCTAACGGGGGCGAGCAGTACTTC

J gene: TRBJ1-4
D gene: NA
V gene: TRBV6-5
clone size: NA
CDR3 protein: CASSEGGRSEKLFF
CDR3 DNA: TGTGCCAGCAGTGAAGGGGGTAGGAGTGAAAAACTGTTTTTT

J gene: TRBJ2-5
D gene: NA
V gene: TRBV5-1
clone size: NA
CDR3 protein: CARPGLQETQYF
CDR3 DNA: TGCGCCAGGCCGGGACTGCAAGAGACCCAGTACTTC

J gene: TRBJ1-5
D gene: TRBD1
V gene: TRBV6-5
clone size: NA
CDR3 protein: CASSGDRAQPQHF
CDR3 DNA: TGTGCCAGCAGTGGGGACAGGGCTCAGCCCCAGCATTTT

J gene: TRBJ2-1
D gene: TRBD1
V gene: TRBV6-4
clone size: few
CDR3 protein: CASSDPTRDSNEQFF
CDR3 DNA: TGTGCCAGCAGTGATCCTACCCGGGACAGCAATGAGCAGTTCTTC

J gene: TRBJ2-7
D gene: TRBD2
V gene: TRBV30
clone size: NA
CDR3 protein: CAWSVREGFPYEQYF
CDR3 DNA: TGTGCCTGGAGTGTAAGGGAGGGTTTCCCCTACGAGCAGTACTTC

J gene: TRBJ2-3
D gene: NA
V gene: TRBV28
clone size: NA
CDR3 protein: CASSRPEVWDTQYF
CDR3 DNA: TGTGCCAGCAGTCGGCCGGAGGTGTGGGATACGCAGTATTTT

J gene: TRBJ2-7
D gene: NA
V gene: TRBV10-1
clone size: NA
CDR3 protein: CASSESPGNEQYF
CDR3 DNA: TGCGCCAGCAGTGAGTCCCCAGGGAACGAGCAGTACTTC

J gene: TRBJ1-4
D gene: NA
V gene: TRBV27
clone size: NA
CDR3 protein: CASSLAPGALNEKLFF
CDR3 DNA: TGTGCCAGCAGTTTAGCCCCAGGGGCCCTCAATGAAAAACTGTTTTTT

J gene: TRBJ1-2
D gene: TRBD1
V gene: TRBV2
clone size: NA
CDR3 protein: CASSELRGPIYGYTF
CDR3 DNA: TGTGCCAGCAGTGAACTGAGGGGGCCCATCTATGGCTACACCTTC

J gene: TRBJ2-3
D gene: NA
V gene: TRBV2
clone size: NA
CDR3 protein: CASTGSPTASSTDTQYF
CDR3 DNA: TGTGCCAGCACGGGGTCTCCGACTGCCTCTAGCACAGATACGCAGTATTTT

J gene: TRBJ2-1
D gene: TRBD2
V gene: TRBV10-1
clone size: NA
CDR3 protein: CASILYGTSGSRQFF
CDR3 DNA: TGCGCCAGCATCCTATATGGGACTAGCGGGAGTAGGCAGTTCTTC

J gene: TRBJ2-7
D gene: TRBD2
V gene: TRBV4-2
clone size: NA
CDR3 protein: CASMSSGTEQYF
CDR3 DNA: TGTGCCAGCATGTCTAGCGGGACCGAGCAGTACTTC

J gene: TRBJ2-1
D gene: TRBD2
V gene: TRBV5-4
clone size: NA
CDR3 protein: CASSPLAGVGNEQFF
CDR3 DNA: TGTGCCAGCAGTCCCTTAGCGGGGGTCGGCAATGAGCAGTTCTTC

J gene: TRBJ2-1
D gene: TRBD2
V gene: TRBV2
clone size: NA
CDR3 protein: CASSRTSGGSPYNEQFF
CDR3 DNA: TGTGCCAGCAGCCGGACTAGCGGGGGGTCCCCCTACAATGAGCAGTTCTTC

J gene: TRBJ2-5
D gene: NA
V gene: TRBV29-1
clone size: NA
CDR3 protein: CSVEAQGGQETQYF
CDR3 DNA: TGCAGCGTTGAAGCCCAGGGCGGCCAAGAGACCCAGTACTTC

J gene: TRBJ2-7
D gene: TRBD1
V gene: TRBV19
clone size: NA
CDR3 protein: CASSTIGTGEQYF
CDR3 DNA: TGTGCCAGTAGTACGATCGGGACAGGCGAGCAGTACTTC

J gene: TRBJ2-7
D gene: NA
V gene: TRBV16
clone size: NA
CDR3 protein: CATYLYEQYF
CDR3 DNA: TGTGCCACCTATCTTTACGAGCAGTACTTC

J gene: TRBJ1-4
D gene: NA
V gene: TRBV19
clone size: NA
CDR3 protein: CASSIGAGEKLFF
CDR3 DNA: TGTGCCAGTAGTATAGGTGCGGGGGAAAAACTGTTTTTT

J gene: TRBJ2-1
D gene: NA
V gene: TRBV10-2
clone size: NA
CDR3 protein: CASSGNGGSYNEQFF
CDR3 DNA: TGCGCCAGCAGTGGGAACGGGGGCTCCTACAATGAGCAGTTCTTC

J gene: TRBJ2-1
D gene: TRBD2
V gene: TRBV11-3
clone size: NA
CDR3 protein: CASSKWEGAYNEQFF
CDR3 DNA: TGTGCCAGCAGTAAGTGGGAGGGTGCCTACAATGAGCAGTTCTTC

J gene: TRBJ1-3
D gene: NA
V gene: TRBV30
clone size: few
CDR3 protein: CAWSRSPMTGNTIYF
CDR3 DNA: TGTGCCTGGAGTCGGTCCCCGATGACTGGAAACACCATATATTTT

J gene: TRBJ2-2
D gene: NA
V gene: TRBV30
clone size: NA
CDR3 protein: CAWSVQGLAGELFF
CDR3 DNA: TGTGCCTGGAGTGTACAGGGATTAGCCGGGGAGCTGTTTTTT

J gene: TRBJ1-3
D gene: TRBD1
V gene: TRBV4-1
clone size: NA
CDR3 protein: CASSPGQGASGNTIYF
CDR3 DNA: TGCGCCAGCAGCCCGGGACAGGGGGCTAGCGGAAACACCATATATTTT

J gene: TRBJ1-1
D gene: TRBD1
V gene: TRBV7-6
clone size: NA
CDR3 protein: CASSQPGQGTEAFF
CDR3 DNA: TGTGCCAGCAGCCAGCCCGGACAGGGCACTGAAGCTTTCTTT

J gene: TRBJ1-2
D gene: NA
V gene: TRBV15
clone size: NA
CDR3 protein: CATSRDWGYGYPF
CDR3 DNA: TGTGCCACCAGCAGAGACTGGGGCTATGGCTACCCCTTC

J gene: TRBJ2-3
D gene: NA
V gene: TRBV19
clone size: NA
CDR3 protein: CASSIDRGVTDTQYF
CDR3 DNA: TGTGCCAGTAGTATAGATCGGGGAGTCACAGATACGCAGTATTTT

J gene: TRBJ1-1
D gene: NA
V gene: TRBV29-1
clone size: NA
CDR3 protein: CSEGARGGVTEAFF
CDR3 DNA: TGCAGCGAAGGGGCAAGAGGGGGGGTCACTGAAGCTTTCTTT

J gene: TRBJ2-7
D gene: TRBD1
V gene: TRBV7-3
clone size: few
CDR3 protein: CSSSAGQGTYEQYF
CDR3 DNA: TGTTCCAGCAGCGCCGGACAGGGGACCTACGAGCAGTACTTC

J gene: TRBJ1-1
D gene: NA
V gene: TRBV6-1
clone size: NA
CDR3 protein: CASSWTEGEAFF
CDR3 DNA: TGTGCCAGCAGTTGGACAGAAGGTGAAGCTTTCTTT

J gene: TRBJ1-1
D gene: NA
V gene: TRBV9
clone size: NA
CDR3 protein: CASSVGRHLNTEAFF
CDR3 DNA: TGTGCCAGCAGCGTAGGACGACACCTTAACACTGAAGCTTTCTTT

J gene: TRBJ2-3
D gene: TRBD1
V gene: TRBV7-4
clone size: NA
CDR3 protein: CASTLRDRDGYPPDTQYF
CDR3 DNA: TGTGCCAGCACCCTCCGCGACAGGGACGGATACCCGCCAGATACGCAGTATTTT

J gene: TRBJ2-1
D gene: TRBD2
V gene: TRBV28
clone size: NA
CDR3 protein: CASSPSGTRYNEQFF
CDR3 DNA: TGTGCCAGCAGTCCTAGCGGGACTCGCTACAATGAGCAGTTCTTC

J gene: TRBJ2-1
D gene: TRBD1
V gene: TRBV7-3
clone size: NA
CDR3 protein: CASSTDRNNEQFF
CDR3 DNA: TGTGCCAGCAGCACGGACAGGAACAATGAGCAGTTCTTC

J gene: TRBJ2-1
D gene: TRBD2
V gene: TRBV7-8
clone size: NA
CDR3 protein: CASSFLIGAGRNNEQFF
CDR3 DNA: TGTGCCAGCAGCTTCTTAATCGGAGCGGGGCGGAACAATGAGCAGTTCTTC

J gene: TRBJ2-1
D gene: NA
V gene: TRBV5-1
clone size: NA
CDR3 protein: CASSPMEGRVNEQFF
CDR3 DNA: TGCGCCAGCAGCCCCATGGAGGGCAGGGTGAATGAGCAGTTCTTC

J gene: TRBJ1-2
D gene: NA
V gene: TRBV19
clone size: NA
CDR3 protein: CASSMRADYGYTF
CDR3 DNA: TGTGCCAGTAGTATGAGAGCGGACTATGGCTACACCTTC

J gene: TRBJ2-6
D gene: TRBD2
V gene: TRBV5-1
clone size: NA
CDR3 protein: CASSLGREGPSGANVLTF
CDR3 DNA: TGCGCCAGCAGCTTGGGGAGGGAGGGACCCTCTGGGGCCAACGTCCTGACTTTC